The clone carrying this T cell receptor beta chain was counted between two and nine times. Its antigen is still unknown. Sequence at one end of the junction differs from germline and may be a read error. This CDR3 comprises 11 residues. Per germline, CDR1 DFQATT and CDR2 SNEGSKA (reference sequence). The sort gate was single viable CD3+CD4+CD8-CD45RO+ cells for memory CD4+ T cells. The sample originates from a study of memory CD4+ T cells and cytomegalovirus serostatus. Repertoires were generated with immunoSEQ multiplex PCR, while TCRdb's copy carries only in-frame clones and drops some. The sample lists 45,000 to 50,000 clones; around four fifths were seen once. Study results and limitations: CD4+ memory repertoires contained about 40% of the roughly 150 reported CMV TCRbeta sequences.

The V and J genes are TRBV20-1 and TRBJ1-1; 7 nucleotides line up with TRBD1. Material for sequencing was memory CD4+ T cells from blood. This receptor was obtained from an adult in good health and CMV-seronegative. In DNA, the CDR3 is TGCAGTGCCCCCGGACAGGCCGCTACCCTTTTT. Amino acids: CSAPGQAATLF.